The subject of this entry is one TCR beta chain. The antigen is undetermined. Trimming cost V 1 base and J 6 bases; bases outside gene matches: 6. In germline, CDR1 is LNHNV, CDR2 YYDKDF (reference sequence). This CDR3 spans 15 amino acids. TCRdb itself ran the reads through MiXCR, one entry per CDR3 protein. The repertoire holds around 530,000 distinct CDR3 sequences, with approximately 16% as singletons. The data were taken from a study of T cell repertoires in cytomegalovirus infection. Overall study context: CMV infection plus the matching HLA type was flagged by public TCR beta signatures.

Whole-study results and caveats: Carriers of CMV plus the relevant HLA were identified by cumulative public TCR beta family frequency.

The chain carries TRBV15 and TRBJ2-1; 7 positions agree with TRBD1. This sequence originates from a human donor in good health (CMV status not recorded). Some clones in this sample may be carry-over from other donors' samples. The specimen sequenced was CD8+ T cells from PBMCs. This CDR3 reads CATSRVRQGSNEQFF. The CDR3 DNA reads TGTGCCACCAGCAGAGTCCGACAGGGTTCCAATGAGCAGTTCTTC.